This is a list of T cell receptor beta chains from one sample in a study of human T cells and chemical hapten exposure. Each CDR3 protein gets one entry after TCRdb re-called the RACE reads with MiXCR. Found here are fewer than 130,000 distinct CDR3 sequences, 11% of them singletons; the top ten hold under 4.5%. The sequencing used whole blood, collected in connection with sensitization to the hapten diphenylcyclopropenone (DPC). These receptors originate from a woman in her thirties or forties with alopecia areata. Some clones in this sample may be carry-over from other donors' samples. CDR3s include the opening cysteine and the closing phenylalanine or tryptophan. D genes are given only for firm matches. For some rows the clone size is stated as once, few or many, or as a class when expanded; others skip it.

V	D	J	size	CDR3	DNA
TRBV29-1	-	TRBJ1-2	few	CSVGGSPNYGYTF	TGCAGCGTTGGCGGCAGCCCTAACTATGGCTACACCTTC
TRBV12-3/TRBV12-4	-	TRBJ1-3	-	CASSLRAGNTIYF	TGTGCCAGCAGTTTAAGGGCTGGAAACACCATATATTTT
TRBV3-2	-	TRBJ1-1	-	CASSQVGAGPRFYEVFF	TGTGCCAGCAGCCAAGTTGGCGCGGGGCCGAGGTTCTATGAAGTTTTCTTT
TRBV20-1	-	TRBJ1-5	few	CSARALDSNQPQHF	TGCAGTGCTAGAGCGTTAGATAGCAATCAGCCCCAGCATTTT
TRBV14	-	TRBJ1-1	many	CASRRTGKVAEAFF	TGTGCCAGCAGACGAACAGGGAAGGTAGCTGAAGCTTTCTTT
TRBV12-3/TRBV12-4	-	TRBJ2-7	many	CASSVARDYEQYF	TGTGCCAGCAGCGTAGCTAGGGACTACGAGCAGTACTTC
TRBV6-5	TRBD1	TRBJ2-7	many	CASTGTGPLGEQYF	TGTGCCAGCACCGGGACAGGGCCCCTGGGTGAGCAGTACTTC
TRBV7-6	TRBD2	TRBJ2-1	-	CASSVNLRLAGLAYEQFF	TGTGCCAGCAGCGTTAATCTCCGACTAGCGGGACTAGCCTATGAGCAGTTCTTC
TRBV7-9	-	TRBJ2-7	many	CASSTSSYEQYF	TGTGCCAGCAGCACGAGCTCGTACGAGCAGTACTTC
TRBV6-2/TRBV6-3	TRBD1	TRBJ2-1	-	CASNRQGQYNEQFF	TGTGCCAGCAACAGACAGGGGCAGTACAATGAGCAGTTCTTC
TRBV6-5	-	TRBJ2-5	many	CASSYFETQYF	TGTGCCAGCAGTTACTTCGAGACCCAGTACTTC
TRBV6-2/TRBV6-3	-	TRBJ1-2	-	CASSYGGEDYGYTF	TGTGCCAGCAGTTATGGTGGCGAGGACTATGGCTACACCTTC
TRBV24-1	-	TRBJ1-2	-	CATSPEANYGYTF	TGTGCCACCAGCCCCGAGGCGAACTATGGCTACACCTTC
TRBV7-2	TRBD2	TRBJ2-3	many	CASSRRGSADTQYF	TGTGCCAGCAGCCGGCGGGGGAGCGCAGATACGCAGTATTTT
TRBV5-4	-	TRBJ1-2	many	CASSLGSTGNYGYTF	TGTGCCAGCAGCTTGGGTTCGACGGGCAACTATGGCTACACCTTC
TRBV29-1	TRBD1	TRBJ1-1	many	CSAQGQVITEAFF	TGCAGCGCCCAGGGACAGGTAATCACTGAAGCTTTCTTT
TRBV6-5	-	TRBJ1-5	many	CASSWDRNQPQHF	TGTGCCAGCAGTTGGGACCGCAATCAGCCCCAGCATTTT
TRBV28	-	TRBJ2-7	few	CASGPVGPGHEQYF	TGTGCCAGCGGCCCGGTTGGCCCTGGTCACGAGCAGTACTTC
TRBV13	TRBD2	TRBJ2-6	-	CASSQGAGAAGANVLTF	TGTGCCAGCAGCCAAGGAGCGGGGGCGGCTGGGGCCAACGTCCTGACTTTC
TRBV4-3	-	TRBJ2-1	many	CASSQAVTGRSYNEQFF	TGCGCCAGCAGCCAAGCTGTAACTGGGAGGTCCTACAATGAGCAGTTCTTC
TRBV9	-	TRBJ2-7	-	CASSRTLGDAYEQYF	TGTGCCAGCAGCCGCACCTTAGGGGATGCCTACGAGCAGTACTTC
TRBV13	TRBD2	TRBJ2-2	-	CASSPRLAGEVITGELFF	TGTGCCAGCAGCCCGCGACTAGCGGGAGAGGTTATCACCGGGGAGCTGTTTTTT
TRBV25-1	TRBD1	TRBJ2-2	-	CASSDPTGDRTGELFF	TGTGCCAGCAGCGACCCCACAGGGGATCGGACCGGGGAGCTGTTTTTT
TRBV4-2	TRBD1	TRBJ2-1	-	CASSQNRGLSYNEQFF	TGTGCCAGCAGCCAGAACAGGGGCCTCTCCTACAATGAGCAGTTCTTC
TRBV5-1	TRBD2	TRBJ2-3	many	CASSASGGRKADTQYF	TGCGCCAGCAGCGCGTCGGGGGGGAGGAAAGCAGATACGCAGTATTTT
TRBV18	-	TRBJ1-4	-	CASSPRTGTANEKLFF	TGTGCCAGCTCACCGAGGACCGGGACGGCTAATGAAAAACTGTTTTTT
TRBV9	-	TRBJ2-2	many	CASSDQGYTGELFF	TGTGCCAGCAGCGACCAGGGTTACACCGGGGAGCTGTTTTTT
TRBV12-3/TRBV12-4	TRBD1	TRBJ1-3	few	CASSPDRGSSGNTIYF	TGTGCCAGCAGCCCGGACAGGGGAAGCTCTGGAAACACCATATATTTT
TRBV20-1	-	TRBJ2-2	few	CSARGPSKLTGELFF	TGCAGTGCTAGGGGTCCTAGCAAACTCACCGGGGAGCTGTTTTTT
TRBV4-2	-	TRBJ2-7	many	CASSHLRTASYEQYF	TGTGCCAGCAGCCACCTCAGGACGGCCTCCTACGAGCAGTACTTC
TRBV20-1	-	TRBJ2-7	many	CSARGWQESDEQYF	TGCAGTGCTAGAGGCTGGCAGGAATCAGACGAGCAGTACTTC
TRBV6-2/TRBV6-3	-	TRBJ2-2	once	CASTLRNGELFF	TGTGCCAGCACCCTTCGGAACGGGGAGCTGTTTTTT
TRBV6-2/TRBV6-3	TRBD2	TRBJ2-2	many	CASSYRKSGASNTGELFF	TGTGCCAGCAGTTACAGAAAAAGCGGGGCTTCGAACACCGGGGAGCTGTTTTTT
TRBV5-1	-	TRBJ1-1	-	CASSLARRVGLTEAFF	TGCGCCAGCAGCTTGGCAAGAAGGGTGGGACTCACTGAAGCTTTCTTT
TRBV20-1	-	TRBJ2-6	-	CSARGSLGANVLTF	TGCAGTGCTAGAGGGTCGCTAGGGGCCAACGTCCTGACTTTC
TRBV7-2	-	TRBJ2-5	few	CASSLSRLGETQYF	TGTGCCAGCAGCTTAAGTCGGCTCGGGGAGACCCAGTACTTC
TRBV27	TRBD1	TRBJ1-2	many	CASFGQGADGYTF	TGTGCCAGTTTCGGACAGGGGGCGGATGGCTACACCTTC
TRBV7-9	TRBD1	TRBJ2-2	many	CASRGPGQRSTGELFF	TGTGCCAGCAGGGGGCCGGGACAGAGGAGCACCGGGGAGCTGTTTTTT
TRBV4-1	-	TRBJ1-1	many	CASSQGTARNTEAFF	TGCGCCAGCAGCCAAGGGACAGCGAGGAACACTGAAGCTTTCTTT
TRBV10-3	TRBD1	TRBJ2-5	-	CAIRTGTGGLETQYF	TGTGCCATCAGAACCGGGACAGGGGGCCTGGAGACCCAGTACTTC
TRBV29-1	-	TRBJ1-1	-	CSARSGEAFF	TGCAGCGCGAGAAGTGGGGAAGCTTTCTTT
TRBV4-1	TRBD2	TRBJ2-7	once	CASSHASGGAYEQYF	TGCGCCAGCAGCCACGCCTCGGGGGGGGCCTACGAGCAGTACTTC
TRBV7-6	-	TRBJ2-3	-	CASSLVGSDTQYF	TGTGCCAGCAGCTTAGTAGGGTCAGATACGCAGTATTTT
TRBV25-1	-	TRBJ1-1	-	CASSPRATEAFF	TGTGCCAGCAGCCCACGAGCCACTGAAGCTTTCTTT
TRBV3-1	-	TRBJ1-5	many	CASSQGVGRQPQHF	TGTGCCAGCAGCCAAGGGGTGGGGCGGCAGCCCCAGCATTTT
TRBV20-1	TRBD1	TRBJ1-2	many	CSARPLGGGIGYGYTF	TGCAGTGCTAGACCACTTGGAGGGGGCATAGGCTATGGCTACACCTTC
TRBV7-8	-	TRBJ1-1	-	CASSLANWANTEAFF	TGTGCCAGCAGCTTAGCGAACTGGGCGAACACTGAAGCTTTCTTT
TRBV24-1	-	TRBJ2-3	many	CATTSGTDTQYF	TGTGCCACCACCTCCGGGACAGATACGCAGTATTTT
TRBV20-1	TRBD2	TRBJ2-5	few	CSAPLAGGARGTQYF	TGCAGTGCCCCTCTAGCGGGAGGCGCCAGGGGGACCCAGTACTTC
TRBV24-1	-	TRBJ2-1	many	CATSDVGGALPYNEQFF	TGTGCCACCAGTGATGTTGGGGGGGCACTTCCCTACAATGAGCAGTTCTTC
TRBV9	TRBD1	TRBJ1-4	few	CTSSYGQGGEKLFF	TGTACCAGCAGCTACGGACAGGGAGGAGAAAAACTGTTTTTT